The rows below give T cell receptor beta chains drawn from one sample of a study of T-cell memory formation after mild COVID-19. MiXCR, applied by TCRdb to the 5' RACE reads, yields one record per CDR3 protein. In the table there are approximately 230,000 distinct CDR3 sequences, 15% to 20% of which are singletons. The sequenced material came from PBMCs or a T cell subset sorted from them (not recorded which). The receptors were gathered from a young man who had mild COVID-19 (a few samples of this study predate the infection). Cell type and time point are not known. Both conserved end residues are part of each CDR3. The D gene is left open where the match is weak. Not every row has a clone size; where given, it reads once, few, many or a size class.

clone size | J gene | V gene | D gene | CDR3 length | CDR3 protein | CDR3 DNA
NA | TRBJ1-1 | TRBV12-3/TRBV12-4 | NA | 14 | CASSFLSGDTEAFF | TGTGCCAGCAGTTTCTTATCAGGGGACACTGAAGCTTTCTTT
many | TRBJ2-6 | TRBV5-1 | NA | 17 | CASSSESAISGANVLTF | TGCGCCAGCAGCTCTGAATCTGCGATTTCTGGGGCCAACGTCCTGACTTTC
NA | TRBJ1-5 | TRBV19 | NA | 16 | CASSSYSRAGNQPQHF | TGTGCCAGTAGTAGTTATAGCAGGGCGGGCAATCAGCCCCAGCATTTT
NA | TRBJ1-6 | TRBV27 | NA | 14 | CASTATRGGSPLHF | TGTGCCAGCACCGCTACCAGGGGTGGTTCACCCCTCCACTTT
NA | TRBJ1-1 | TRBV7-9 | NA | 12 | CASSLVYSEAFF | TGTGCCAGCAGCTTAGTTTACAGTGAAGCTTTCTTT
once | TRBJ2-3 | TRBV18 | NA | 13 | CASTGIGTDTQYF | TGTGCCAGCACGGGGATCGGCACAGATACGCAGTATTTT
many | TRBJ2-5 | TRBV6-6 | NA | 14 | CASSYWDTGETQYF | TGTGCCAGCAGTTACTGGGATACAGGCGAGACCCAGTACTTC
NA | TRBJ2-1 | TRBV5-5 | TRBD2 | 15 | CASSLTSGPYNEQFF | TGTGCCAGCAGCCTGACTAGCGGACCCTACAATGAGCAGTTCTTC
few | TRBJ2-5 | TRBV7-2 | TRBD1 | 14 | CASSNFQGVETQYF | TGTGCCAGCAGCAATTTTCAGGGGGTTGAGACCCAGTACTTC
few | TRBJ1-3 | TRBV7-2 | NA | 14 | CASSLDGGLNTIYF | TGTGCCAGCAGCTTAGATGGGGGGCTCAACACCATATATTTT
many | TRBJ1-2 | TRBV12-3/TRBV12-4 | NA | 15 | CASSLWGRANYGYTF | TGTGCCAGCAGCTTATGGGGGAGAGCTAACTATGGCTACACCTTC
many | TRBJ2-5 | TRBV7-2 | NA | 13 | CASSSDIRETQYF | TGTGCCAGCAGCTCCGACATCCGAGAGACCCAGTACTTC
few | TRBJ1-2 | TRBV7-6 | NA | 14 | CASSERQIPYGYTF | TGTGCCAGCAGCGAGAGACAGATCCCCTATGGCTACACCTTC
NA | TRBJ2-5 | TRBV20-1 | TRBD1 | 15 | CSARSWDREDGTQYF | TGCAGTGCTAGATCGTGGGACAGGGAGGATGGGACCCAGTACTTC
NA | TRBJ1-2 | TRBV6-2/TRBV6-3 | NA | 13 | CASRRTGNYGYTF | TGTGCCAGCAGACGCACAGGGAACTATGGCTACACCTTC
NA | TRBJ2-3 | TRBV7-2 | NA | 14 | CAKTGPIPTDTQYF | TGTGCCAAAACGGGCCCCATCCCCACAGATACGCAGTATTTT
many | TRBJ2-3 | TRBV20-1 | NA | 13 | CSGGEPGADTQYF | TGCAGCGGAGGTGAACCTGGGGCGGATACGCAGTATTTT
NA | TRBJ2-5 | TRBV5-1 | TRBD2 | 15 | CASSLGTSGTETQYF | TGCGCCAGCAGCTTGGGGACTAGCGGGACAGAGACCCAGTACTTC
NA | TRBJ2-7 | TRBV2 | NA | 11 | CASYRADEQYF | TGTGCCAGCTATCGGGCAGACGAGCAGTACTTC
many | TRBJ1-2 | TRBV18 | TRBD1 | 15 | CASSPGTGGNYGYTF | TGTGCCAGCTCACCTGGGACAGGGGGCAACTATGGCTACACCTTC
few | TRBJ2-2 | TRBV7-8 | TRBD1 | 15 | CASSLRTGLTGELFF | TGTGCCAGCAGCTTAAGGACAGGGCTCACCGGGGAGCTGTTTTTT
NA | TRBJ2-7 | TRBV4-1 | NA | 15 | CASSQEVAGPYEQYF | TGCGCCAGCAGCCAAGAGGTGGCAGGGCCCTACGAGCAGTACTTC
NA | TRBJ2-1 | TRBV5-1 | NA | 15 | CASSLGRGTRNEQFF | TGCGCCAGCAGCTTGGGGCGGGGAACAAGAAATGAGCAGTTCTTC
NA | TRBJ1-5 | TRBV7-2 | NA | 13 | CASSLWSNQPQHF | TGTGCCAGCAGCTTATGGAGCAATCAGCCCCAGCATTTT
NA | TRBJ1-5 | TRBV4-3 | NA | 15 | CASSQDPQQNQPQHF | TGCGCCAGCAGCCAAGATCCTCAACAGAATCAGCCCCAGCATTTT
many | TRBJ1-1 | TRBV20-1 | NA | 12 | CSALGPNTEAFF | TGCAGTGCTTTGGGGCCTAACACTGAAGCTTTCTTT
few | TRBJ2-1 | TRBV7-3 | TRBD1 | 17 | CASSPFERGPSYNEQFF | TGTGCCAGCAGCCCCTTCGAAAGGGGGCCCTCTTACAATGAGCAGTTCTTC
NA | TRBJ2-6 | TRBV5-1 | NA | 17 | CASSSTGVTSGANVLTF | TGCGCCAGCAGCTCGACAGGAGTGACCTCTGGGGCCAACGTCCTGACTTTC
few | TRBJ2-5 | TRBV14 | NA | 15 | CASSQGGRRQETQYF | TGTGCCAGCAGCCAGGGGGGACGTAGACAAGAGACCCAGTACTTC
NA | TRBJ1-1 | TRBV5-5 | NA | 14 | CASNPQGSNTEAFF | TGTGCCAGCAACCCCCAGGGGTCGAACACTGAAGCTTTCTTT
few | TRBJ2-5 | TRBV10-3 | TRBD2 | 17 | CAISTSGGRAGGETQYF | TGTGCCATCAGCACTAGCGGGGGACGGGCCGGTGGGGAGACCCAGTACTTC
few | TRBJ1-1 | TRBV4-3 | TRBD1 | 14 | CASSNGQGRPEAFF | TGCGCCAGCAGCAATGGACAGGGCCGCCCTGAAGCTTTCTTT
NA | TRBJ2-2 | TRBV20-1 | NA | 14 | CSARGGANTGELFF | TGCAGTGCTAGAGGAGGAGCGAACACCGGGGAGCTGTTTTTT
NA | TRBJ1-2 | TRBV5-1 | TRBD1 | 16 | CASSSTGARGDYGYTF | TGCGCCAGCAGCTCGACAGGGGCCCGGGGAGACTATGGCTACACCTTC
many | TRBJ1-1 | TRBV5-1 | NA | 15 | CASSLVGGDYTEAFF | TGCGCCAGCAGCTTGGTTGGGGGCGATTACACTGAAGCTTTCTTT
NA | TRBJ2-1 | TRBV4-2 | TRBD2 | 16 | CASSPVTSGGANEQFF | TGTGCCAGCAGCCCGGTGACTAGCGGGGGGGCGAATGAGCAGTTCTTC
NA | TRBJ1-5 | TRBV15 | NA | 14 | CATSRGGRVQPQHF | TGTGCCACCAGCAGAGGAGGCAGGGTTCAGCCCCAGCATTTT
NA | TRBJ2-5 | TRBV5-1 | TRBD2 | 14 | CASSYPGGGKTQYF | TGCGCCAGCAGCTACCCTGGGGGGGGAAAGACCCAGTACTTC
many | TRBJ1-1 | TRBV5-1 | NA | 13 | CASSFGGPNEAFF | TGCGCCAGCAGCTTTGGGGGCCCCAATGAAGCTTTCTTT
few | TRBJ2-2 | TRBV20-1 | TRBD2 | 15 | CSAQSSGVQTGELFF | TGCAGTGCTCAATCTAGCGGGGTCCAGACCGGGGAGCTGTTTTTT
few | TRBJ2-2 | TRBV7-3 | NA | 14 | CASSLLAASGELFF | TGTGCCAGCAGCTTACTAGCAGCATCCGGGGAGCTGTTTTTT
NA | TRBJ1-2 | TRBV6-5 | TRBD1 | 16 | CASSYKGQGAAYGYTF | TGTGCCAGCAGTTATAAGGGACAGGGGGCCGCCTATGGCTACACCTTC
NA | TRBJ1-6 | TRBV6-5 | NA | 12 | CASSYPGSPLHF | TGTGCCAGCAGTTACCCCGGATCACCCCTCCACTTT
NA | TRBJ1-5 | TRBV20-1 | NA | 13 | CSGVWGVNQPQHF | TGCAGTGGGGTTTGGGGGGTAAATCAGCCCCAGCATTTT
NA | TRBJ2-5 | TRBV28 | NA | 13 | CASSKLVQETQYF | TGTGCCAGCAGCAAACTAGTTCAAGAGACCCAGTACTTC
NA | TRBJ1-1 | TRBV5-5 | NA | 14 | CASSLVGSALRAFF | TGTGCCAGCAGCTTGGTAGGGTCAGCGCTGAGAGCCTTCTTT
many | TRBJ2-5 | TRBV5-1 | TRBD2 | 16 | CASTPSGGGIGETQYF | TGCGCCAGCACCCCTAGCGGGGGGGGAATCGGAGAGACCCAGTACTTC
NA | TRBJ1-1 | TRBV5-1 | NA | 15 | CASSWTGQQRTEAFF | TGCGCCAGCAGCTGGACGGGACAACAGAGGACTGAAGCTTTCTTT
NA | TRBJ1-2 | TRBV6-5 | TRBD1 | 18 | CASSYNRDRGHLSRGYTF | TGTGCCAGCAGTTACAACCGGGACAGGGGACACCTCTCTCGTGGCTACACCTTC
NA | TRBJ2-1 | TRBV5-1 | NA | 15 | CASSHGQPGFNEQFF | TGCGCCAGCAGCCACGGACAGCCCGGATTCAATGAGCAGTTCTTC
few | TRBJ1-4 | TRBV12-3/TRBV12-4 | NA | 15 | CASSLNGGMGEKLFF | TGTGCCAGCAGTTTAAACGGGGGCATGGGAGAAAAACTGTTTTTT